This TCR beta chain was captured by sequencing in a study of T cell responses to AZD1222 COVID-19 vaccine. Findings of the study overall: It was only 6 or 7 AZD1222 recipients who were seropositive at baseline. Elevations in Spike-specific TCR breadth and depth followed administration of two AZD1222 doses.

The CDR3 runs to 15 residues. The V segment lost 2 bases and the J segment 5 bases; nucleotides outside the gene matches: 6. Germline CDR1 is LNHNV and CDR2 is YYDKDF (reference sequence). Of note for this clone: As yet, its antigen is unknown.

TCRdb's copy holds only in-frame clones and misses some; the assay was immunoSEQ multiplex PCR. The profile shows 120,000 or so clones, around 87% of them singletons. The sequence came from an adult in good health. The specimen comprised peripheral blood, sampled on day 0 of AZD1222 vaccination. The chain uses TRBV15 and TRBJ1-5; 7 bases are a match to TRBD1. CDR3 region: CATSRSGGSDQPQHF. Here the CDR3 DNA reads TGTGCCACCAGCAGATCAGGGGGTTCCGATCAGCCCCAGCATTTT. The full variable domain, in which reference TRBV15 and TRBJ1-5 provide the parts outside the CDR3, is DAMVIQNPRYQVTQFGKPVTLSCSQTLNHNVMYWYQQKSSQAPKLLFHYYDKDFNNEADTPDNFQSRRPNTSFCFLDIRSPGLGDTAMYLCATSRSGGSDQPQHFGDGTRLSIL.